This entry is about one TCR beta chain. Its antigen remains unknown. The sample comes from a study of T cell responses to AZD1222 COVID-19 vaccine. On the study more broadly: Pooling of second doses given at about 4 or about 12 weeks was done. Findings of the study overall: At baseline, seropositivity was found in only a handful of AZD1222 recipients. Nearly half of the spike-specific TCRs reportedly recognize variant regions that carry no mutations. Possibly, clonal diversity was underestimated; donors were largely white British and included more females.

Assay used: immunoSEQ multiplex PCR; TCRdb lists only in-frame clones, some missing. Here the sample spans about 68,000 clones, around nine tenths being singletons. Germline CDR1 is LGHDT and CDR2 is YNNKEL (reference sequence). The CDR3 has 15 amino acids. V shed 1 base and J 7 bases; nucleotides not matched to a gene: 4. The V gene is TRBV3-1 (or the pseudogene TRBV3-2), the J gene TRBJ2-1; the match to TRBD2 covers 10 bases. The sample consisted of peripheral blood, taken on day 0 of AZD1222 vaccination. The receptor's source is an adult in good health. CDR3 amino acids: CASSQGLAGENEQFF. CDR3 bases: TGTGCCAGCAGCCAAGGTCTAGCGGGAGAGAATGAGCAGTTCTTC.